One sample yielded the 28 T cell receptor beta chains listed below, sequenced in a study of control samples from healthy donors and cancer patients. Data came from immunoSEQ multiplex PCR; TCRdb stores just in-frame clones and leaves some out. The sample holds some 130,000 clones, over 75% seen once. Material for sequencing was blood. The receptors derive from a man aged 18 to 30 in good health.

This chain connects TRBV7-9 to TRBJ2-7; tentatively, D is TRBD2 (7 bases). Germline V gives CDR1 SEHNR, CDR2 FQNEAQ (reference sequence). CDR3 size: 15 residues. Trimming took 5 bases from V and 5 from J, leaving 19 bases between them. Here the CDR3 reads CASSLGGAKSDEQYV. CDR3 bases: TGTGCCAGCAGCCTAGGGGGGGCAAAATCGGACGAGCAGTACGTC.

The chain has TRBV9 and TRBJ2-1, with a tentative D call TRBD2 (5 bases). V was trimmed by 2 bases and J by 8 bases, leaving 17 bases between them. Germline CDR1 and CDR2: SGDLS and YYNGEE. This CDR3 spans 15 amino acids. DNA for the CDR3: TGTGCCAGCAGCGTTCTAGAGGGTATAGTGTATGAGCAGTTCTTC. Translating it yields CASSVLEGIVYEQFF.

The genes are TRBV11-3 and TRBJ1-1; D unresolved. The CDR3 runs 13 residues. Germline V gene lookup returns CDR1 SGHNT and CDR2 YENEEA. With 3 bases removed from V and 1 base from J, the gap between germline ends came to 6 bases. The CDR3 here is CASSFSGNTEAFF. CDR3 nucleotide sequence: TGTGCCAGCAGCTTTAGCGGGAACACTGAAGCTTTCTTT.

The rearrangement links TRBV7-2 to TRBJ1-4; no clear D gene. V dropped 2 bases and J dropped 11 bases, with 9 bases sitting between them. Germline loops: CDR1 SGHTA, CDR2 FQGNSA. The CDR3 is made up of 12 amino acids. The CDR3: CASSLSTGKLFF. DNA of the CDR3: TGTGCCAGCAGCTTATCTACGGGTAAACTGTTTTTT.

The rearrangement joins TRBV27 to TRBJ2-6; TRBD1 is a possible D gene (6 bases). V was trimmed by 0 bases and J by 2 bases, leaving 11 bases between them. CDR1 is MNHEY and CDR2 is SMNVEV in the germline V gene (reference sequence). The CDR3 has 17 amino acids. The CDR3 nucleotides are TGTGCCAGCAGTTTATCGGTGGGGGCCCCTGGGGCCAACGTCCTGACTTTC. Its translation is CASSLSVGAPGANVLTF.

V usage is TRBV15 and J usage is TRBJ1-4, with D perhaps TRBD1 (5 bases). This CDR3 region has 15 residues. The germline V gene encodes CDR1 LNHNV and CDR2 YYDKDF (reference sequence). Trimming cost V 0 bases and J 8 bases, with 13 bases left between them. CDR3 in amino acids: CATSRDRRGGEKLFF. The CDR3 DNA reads TGTGCCACCAGCAGAGATAGGAGGGGCGGCGAAAAACTGTTTTTT.

This clone is a singleton in its sample. The chain is built from TRBV2 and TRBJ2-5; 7 bases fit TRBD1. V gave up 6 bases and J gave up 1 base; unmatched junction bases: 8. The V gene's germline CDR1 is SNHLY and CDR2 FYNNEI. This CDR3 region has 15 residues. The CDR3 reads CASSPQGPFQETQYF. CDR3 sequence (DNA): TGTGCCAGCAGCCCACAGGGGCCTTTCCAAGAGACCCAGTACTTC.

The chain employs TRBV19 and TRBJ2-1; either TRBD1 or TRBD2 may supply D (5 bases each). The germline gives CDR1 LNHDA, CDR2 SQIVND (reference sequence). The CDR3 has 15 residues. V dropped 5 bases and J dropped 8 bases, with 19 bases sitting between them. CDR3 amino acids: CASSDQLQGEDEQFF. DNA for the CDR3: TGTGCCAGTAGTGACCAACTCCAGGGAGAGGATGAGCAGTTCTTC. Filled out from reference TRBV19 and TRBJ2-1, the complete variable domain reads DGGITQSPKYLFRKEGQNVTLSCEQNLNHDAMYWYRQDPGQGLRLIYYSQIVNDFQKGDIAEGYSVSREKKESFPLTVTSAQKNPTAFYLCASSDQLQGEDEQFFGPGTRLTVL.

This chain links TRBV9 with TRBJ1-6; D gene uncertain. This CDR3 is built from 14 residues. Germline loops: CDR1 SGDLS, CDR2 YYNGEE. With 4 bases removed from V and 5 bases from J, the gap between germline ends came to 10 bases. The CDR3 loop is CASSPRVDNSPLHF. The CDR3 coding sequence is TGTGCCAGCAGCCCCCGGGTCGATAATTCACCCCTCCACTTT.

This chain uses TRBV27 with TRBJ1-1; no clear D gene. This CDR3 is 14 amino acids long. The germline gives CDR1 MNHEY, CDR2 SMNVEV (reference sequence). Trimming shortened V by 3 bases and J by 4 bases, and 12 bases separated the two germline ends. CDR3 bases: TGTGCCAGCAGTTTTTGGGGTCGAGTCACTGAAGCTTTCTTT. This gives the protein CASSFWGRVTEAFF.

This sequence joins TRBV2 and TRBJ2-5; tentatively, D is TRBD1 or TRBD2 (5 bases each). Trimming removed 2 bases from V and 5 bases from J, with 21 bases in between. Germline CDR1 is SNHLY and CDR2 is FYNNEI. This CDR3 spans 17 amino acids. The CDR3 sequence is CASSEPHWDDTRETQYF. The CDR3 DNA is TGTGCCAGCAGTGAACCCCACTGGGACGACACACGGGAGACCCAGTACTTC.

This chain uses TRBV6-6 with TRBJ1-1; D possibly corresponds to TRBD1 (6 bases). This CDR3 is built from 14 residues. The germline gives CDR1 MNHNY, CDR2 SVGAGI (reference sequence). V was cut by 4 bases and J by 3 bases, with 12 bases left in between. CDR3 nucleotides: TGTGCCAGCAGTTTAGCAGGGGAATACACTGAAGCTTTCTTT. As protein: CASSLAGEYTEAFF.

The rearrangement links TRBV2 to TRBJ1-5, with 8 bases matching TRBD1. CDR3 size: 17 residues. V was pared by 3 bases and J by 1 base, with 8 bases of the junction left unmatched. Germline lookup yields CDR1 SNHLY and CDR2 FYNNEI. CDR3 amino acids: CASSDGQGRKSNQPQHF. DNA for the CDR3: TGTGCCAGCAGTGATGGACAGGGCCGTAAGAGCAATCAGCCCCAGCATTTT.

This chain uses TRBV5-1 with TRBJ2-7; tentative D call: TRBD2 (6 bases). Germline loops: CDR1 SGHRS, CDR2 YFSETQ. The V end was cut by 0 bases, the J end by 3 bases, with 10 bases between. The CDR3 runs 14 residues. The CDR3 DNA sequence: TGCGCCAGCAGCTTGGATCCTAGCGACTACGAGCAGTACGTC. Its protein product is CASSLDPSDYEQYV.

This clone was recorded only once. CDR3 sequence (DNA): TGTGCCAGCAGCCAAGACAGGGGTAATTCACCCCTCCACTTT. It yields the protein CASSQDRGNSPLHF. V usage is TRBV3-1 (or the pseudogene TRBV3-2) and J usage is TRBJ1-6; TRBD1 is a possible D gene (6 bases). Trimming removed 0 bases from V and 6 bases from J, with 6 bases in between. Germline loops: CDR1 LGHDT, CDR2 YNNKEL (reference sequence). The CDR3 runs 14 residues.

The V call is TRBV28, the J call TRBJ1-5; 7 nucleotides match TRBD1. There are 15 residues in the CDR3. J lost 3 bases, V lost 5 bases, and 7 bases had no gene match. CDR1 and CDR2 from the germline V gene are MDHEN and SYDVKM. Written as DNA, the CDR3 is TGTGCCAGCAGTACGATGACAGGGAACAATCAGCCCCAGCATTTT. This gives the protein CASSTMTGNNQPQHF.

The V call is TRBV7-3, the J call TRBJ2-7, with a tentative D call TRBD1 (5 bases). The V and J ends lost 1 base and 0 bases respectively, with 10 bases between them. CDR1 and CDR2 from the germline V gene are SGHTA and FQGTGA. The CDR3 runs to 15 residues. The CDR3 bases are TGTGCCAGCAGCTTAAGTTGGGGCGCCTCCTACGAGCAGTACTTC. Its protein product is CASSLSWGASYEQYF.

The chain recombines TRBV16 with TRBJ1-6, with D possibly matching TRBD1 (6 bases). Trimming cost V 4 bases and J 7 bases, with 14 bases left between them. The CDR3 is made up of 15 amino acids. Germline lookup yields CDR1 KGHSY and CDR2 FQNENV. For the CDR3, the DNA is TGTGCCAGCAGCCGCCGGGACAAGGGGAATTCACCCCTCCACTTT. Residues: CASSRRDKGNSPLHF.

The chain recombines TRBV15 with TRBJ2-5; no reliable D call. V was clipped by 0 bases and J by 5 bases, with 10 bases between them. Germline V gene lookup returns CDR1 LNHNV and CDR2 YYDKDF (reference sequence). The CDR3 totals 14 residues. CDR3 DNA sequence: TGTGCCACCAGCAGAGACCGGTCCGCGGAGACCCAGTACTTC. The encoded protein is CATSRDRSAETQYF.

V and J are TRBV7-2 and TRBJ2-3; 8 bases fit TRBD1. With V trimmed by 7 bases and J by 4 bases, 7 bases remained unmatched. This CDR3 has 14 residues. Per the germline V gene, CDR1 is SGHTA and CDR2 is FQGNSA. The CDR3 region is CASKAVRGPDTQYF. CDR3 sequence (DNA): TGTGCCAGCAAGGCGGTCAGGGGGCCAGATACGCAGTATTTT.

V gene TRBV18 combines with J gene TRBJ1-1, with D uncertain. Germline values: CDR1 KGHSH, CDR2 LQKENI. V was trimmed by 1 base and J by 1 base, leaving 7 bases between them. The CDR3 consists of 14 residues. CDR3 in amino acids: CASSPRTENTEAFF. The CDR3 DNA is TGTGCCAGCTCACCACGGACGGAGAACACTGAAGCTTTCTTT.

The gene calls are TRBV15 and TRBJ1-1; 8 bases line up with TRBD1. Germline CDR1 and CDR2: LNHNV and YYDKDF (reference sequence). V trimming: 7 bases; J trimming: 13 bases; junction bases outside the gene matches: 8. The CDR3 is 11 residues long. DNA of the CDR3: TGTGCCACCATGGACAGGGTGAATTATTTCTTT. Amino acids: CATMDRVNYFF.

V is TRBV7-9 and J is TRBJ1-2, with 8 positions matching TRBD1. The J segment lost 4 bases and the V segment lost 3 bases, leaving 7 bases of the junction unmatched. This CDR3 spans 15 amino acids. Germline CDR1 and CDR2: SEHNR and FQNEAQ (reference sequence). Here the CDR3 reads CASSLGGQGAYGYTF. The DNA of the CDR3 is TGTGCCAGCAGCTTGGGCGGACAGGGTGCCTATGGCTACACCTTC. Supplemented by reference TRBV7-9 and TRBJ1-2, the full variable domain reads DTGVSQNPRHKITKRGQNVTFRCDPISEHNRLYWYRQTLGQGPEFLTYFQNEAQLEKSRLLSDRFSAERPKGSFSTLEIQRTEQGDSAMYLCASSLGGQGAYGYTFGSGTRLTVV.

The chain carries TRBV19 and TRBJ1-5; D possibly corresponds to TRBD1 (6 bases). Trimming left V 1 base short and J 5 bases short, with 15 bases between. Germline CDR1 is LNHDA and CDR2 is SQIVND (reference sequence). The CDR3 totals 16 residues. The CDR3 loop reads CASSIVVRGRYQPQHF. The CDR3 DNA sequence: TGTGCCAGTAGTATAGTCGTCAGGGGCCGTTATCAGCCCCAGCATTTT.

V usage is TRBV6-5 and J usage is TRBJ2-7; 9 nucleotides match TRBD1. Looked up from germline, CDR1 is MNHEY and CDR2 is SVGAGI. This CDR3 is built from 15 residues. J was trimmed by 2 bases and V by 8 bases; bases with no gene match: 10. The DNA for the CDR3 is TGTGCCAGCCCCCTGACAGGGGGTTTTACCTACGAGCAGTACTTC. Translation: CASPLTGGFTYEQYF.

CDR3 in DNA: TGTGCCAGCAGTGACTCTGGCAGGGGTGGCACAGATACGCAGTATTTT. This codes for CASSDSGRGGTDTQYF. The chain has TRBV6-4 and TRBJ2-3; a possible D gene is TRBD1 (6 bases). V gave up 0 bases and J gave up 1 base, with 11 bases separating them. CDR1 is MRHNA, CDR2 SNTAGT, per germline. The CDR3 has 16 residues.

The V gene is TRBV6-5, the J gene TRBJ2-1, with 8 bases lining up with TRBD2. V shed 0 bases and J 5 bases; nucleotides not matched to a gene: 3. The CDR3 consists of 15 residues. Germline V gene lookup returns CDR1 MNHEY and CDR2 SVGAGI. This chain's CDR3 is CASSYSAGAHNEQFF. CDR3 DNA sequence: TGTGCCAGCAGTTACTCAGCGGGAGCTCACAATGAGCAGTTCTTC.

This clone came up a few times. J is TRBJ2-2 and V is TRBV6-5; the match to TRBD2 covers 8 bases. The junction had 1 base not matched to a gene; V was cut back by 6 bases and J by 4 bases. CDR1 MNHEY and CDR2 SVGAGI come from the germline V gene. There are 13 residues in the CDR3. The CDR3 region has the DNA TGTGCCAGCAGGGGGACTAGCACCGGGGAGCTGTTTTTT. It translates to CASRGTSTGELFF.